The clone carrying this T cell receptor (beta chain) has more than one count but fewer than ten. Its antigen is currently unknown. These data belong to a study of CD8+ T cells in alopecia areata. Study-level points and caveats: Mice showed clearer TCR sharing than patients did, a gap that was possibly HLA-related. Clonality in lesional scalp, especially alopecia totalis/universalis, exceeded that of normal scalp.

Researchers took lesional scalp punch biopsies and peripheral blood from people who were alopecia areata patients. Sequencing templates came from extracted RNA that was reverse transcribed into cDNA. Clones were read by immunoSEQ multiplex PCR, and TCRdb kept only the in-frame ones, dropping some. The sample lists more than 9,500 clones, 50% to 65% seen once, with over 13% in the top ten. The CDR3 totals 15 residues. Per the germline V gene, CDR1 is SGHKS and CDR2 is YYEKEE (reference sequence). Germline trimming cut 1 base from V and 4 bases from J; bases unmatched to any gene: 5. The receptor's source is a human donor with alopecia areata. This sequence joins TRBV5-5 and TRBJ2-3; 8 positions agree with TRBD1. Material: skin. The CDR3 is CASSLFHRGSDTQYF. For the CDR3, the DNA is TGTGCCAGCAGCTTGTTCCACAGGGGGTCAGATACGCAGTATTTT.